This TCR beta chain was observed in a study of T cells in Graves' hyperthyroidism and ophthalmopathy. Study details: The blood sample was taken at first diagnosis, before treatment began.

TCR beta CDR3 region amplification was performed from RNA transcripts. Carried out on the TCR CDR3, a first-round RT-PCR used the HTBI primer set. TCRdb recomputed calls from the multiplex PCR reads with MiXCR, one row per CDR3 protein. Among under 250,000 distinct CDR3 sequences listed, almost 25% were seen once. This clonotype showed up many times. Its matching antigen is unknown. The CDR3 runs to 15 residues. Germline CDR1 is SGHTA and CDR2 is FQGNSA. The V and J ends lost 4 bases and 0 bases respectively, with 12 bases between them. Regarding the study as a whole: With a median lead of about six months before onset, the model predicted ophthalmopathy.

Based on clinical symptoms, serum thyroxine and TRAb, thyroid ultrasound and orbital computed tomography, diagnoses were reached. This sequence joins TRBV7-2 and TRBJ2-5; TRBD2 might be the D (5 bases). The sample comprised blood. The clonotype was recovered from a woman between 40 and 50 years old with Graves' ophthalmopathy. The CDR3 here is CASSSDFGYQETQYF. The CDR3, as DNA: TGTGCCAGCAGCTCGGACTTTGGGTACCAAGAGACCCAGTACTTC. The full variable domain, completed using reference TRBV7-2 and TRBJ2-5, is GAGVSQSPSNKVTEKGKDVELRCDPISGHTALYWYRQSLGQGLEFLIYFQGNSAPDKSGLPSDRFSAERTGGSVSTLTIQRTQQEDSAVYLCASSSDFGYQETQYFGPGTRLLVL.